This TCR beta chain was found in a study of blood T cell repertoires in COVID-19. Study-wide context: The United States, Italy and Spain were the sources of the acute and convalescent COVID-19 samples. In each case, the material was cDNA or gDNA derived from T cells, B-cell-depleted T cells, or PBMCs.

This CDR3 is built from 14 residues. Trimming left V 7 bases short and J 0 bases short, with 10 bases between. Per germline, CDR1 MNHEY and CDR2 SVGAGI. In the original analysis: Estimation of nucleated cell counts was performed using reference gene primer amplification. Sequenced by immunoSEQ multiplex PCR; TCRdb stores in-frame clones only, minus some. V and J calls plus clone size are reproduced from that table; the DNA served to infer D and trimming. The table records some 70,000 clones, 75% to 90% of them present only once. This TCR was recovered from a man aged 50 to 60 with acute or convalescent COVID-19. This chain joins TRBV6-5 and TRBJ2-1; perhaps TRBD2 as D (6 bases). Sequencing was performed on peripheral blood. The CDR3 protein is CASKRDSSYNEQFF. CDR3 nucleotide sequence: TGTGCCAGCAAGAGGGACTCCTCCTACAATGAGCAGTTCTTC.